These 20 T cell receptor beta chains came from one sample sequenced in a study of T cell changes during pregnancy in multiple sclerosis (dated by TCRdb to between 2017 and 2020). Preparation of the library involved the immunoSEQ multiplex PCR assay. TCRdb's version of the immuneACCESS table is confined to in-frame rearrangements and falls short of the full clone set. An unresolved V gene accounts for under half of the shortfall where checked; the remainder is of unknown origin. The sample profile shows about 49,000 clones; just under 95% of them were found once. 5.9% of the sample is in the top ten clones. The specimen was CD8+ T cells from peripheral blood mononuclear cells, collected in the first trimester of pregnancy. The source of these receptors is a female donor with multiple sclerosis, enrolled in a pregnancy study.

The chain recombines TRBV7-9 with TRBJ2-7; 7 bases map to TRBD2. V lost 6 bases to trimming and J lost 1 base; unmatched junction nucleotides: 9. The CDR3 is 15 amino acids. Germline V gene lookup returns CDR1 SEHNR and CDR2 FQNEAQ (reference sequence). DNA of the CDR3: TGTGCCAGCAGGCCGACTAGCAGTTGGTCCTACGAGCAGTACTTC. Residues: CASRPTSSWSYEQYF.

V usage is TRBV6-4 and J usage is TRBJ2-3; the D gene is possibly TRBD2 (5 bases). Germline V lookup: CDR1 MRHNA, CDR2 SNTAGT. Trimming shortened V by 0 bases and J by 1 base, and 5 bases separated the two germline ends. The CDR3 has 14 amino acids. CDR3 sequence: CASSDSGGTDTQYF. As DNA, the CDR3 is TGTGCCAGCAGTGACTCGGGAGGCACAGATACGCAGTATTTT.

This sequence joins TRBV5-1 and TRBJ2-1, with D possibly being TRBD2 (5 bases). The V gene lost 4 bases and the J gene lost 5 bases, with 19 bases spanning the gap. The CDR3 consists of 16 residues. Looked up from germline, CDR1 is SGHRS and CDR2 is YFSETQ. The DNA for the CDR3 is TGCGCCAGCAGCAGGAAACTAGTCGGGATTAACAATGAGCAGTTCTTC. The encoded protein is CASSRKLVGINNEQFF.

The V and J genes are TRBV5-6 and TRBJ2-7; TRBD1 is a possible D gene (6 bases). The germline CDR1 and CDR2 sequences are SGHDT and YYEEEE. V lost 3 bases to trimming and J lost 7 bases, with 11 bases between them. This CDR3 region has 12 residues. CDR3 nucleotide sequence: TGTGCCAGCAGCTCCTCGACAGGTGAGCAGTACTTC. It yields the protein CASSSSTGEQYF.

The CDR3 nucleotides are TGTGCCAGCAGTTTAAGCGGGACAGGGGGTCTTACCTATGGCTACACCTTC. Encoded protein: CASSLSGTGGLTYGYTF. The V call is TRBV28, the J call TRBJ1-2; 11 bases are a match to TRBD1. This CDR3 region has 17 residues. In germline, CDR1 is MDHEN, CDR2 SYDVKM. V was clipped by 2 bases and J by 4 bases; unmatched bases: 9.

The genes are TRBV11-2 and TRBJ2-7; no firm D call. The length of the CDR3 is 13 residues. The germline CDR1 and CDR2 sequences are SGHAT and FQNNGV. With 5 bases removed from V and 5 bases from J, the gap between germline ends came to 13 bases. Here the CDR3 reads CASSETPVHEQYF. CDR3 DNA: TGTGCCAGCAGCGAGACTCCAGTCCACGAGCAGTACTTC.

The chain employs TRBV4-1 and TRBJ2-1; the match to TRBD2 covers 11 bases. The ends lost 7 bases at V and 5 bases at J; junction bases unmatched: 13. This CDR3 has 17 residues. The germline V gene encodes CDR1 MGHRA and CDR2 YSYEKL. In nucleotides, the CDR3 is TGCGCCAGCACCTTTAGACTAGCGGGAACCGTAGACAATGAGCAGTTCTTC. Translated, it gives CASTFRLAGTVDNEQFF.

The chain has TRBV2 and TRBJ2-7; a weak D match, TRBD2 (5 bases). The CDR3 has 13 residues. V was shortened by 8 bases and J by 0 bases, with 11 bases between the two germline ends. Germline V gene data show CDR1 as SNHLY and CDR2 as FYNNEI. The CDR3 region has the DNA TGTGCCAGCCTTACGGGGAACTCCTACGAGCAGTACTTC. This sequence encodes CASLTGNSYEQYF.

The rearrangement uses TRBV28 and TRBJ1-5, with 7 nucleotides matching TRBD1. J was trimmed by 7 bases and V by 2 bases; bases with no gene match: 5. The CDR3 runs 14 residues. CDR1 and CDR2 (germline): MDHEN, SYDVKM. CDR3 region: CASSLTTGEQPQHF. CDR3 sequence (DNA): TGTGCCAGCAGTTTAACCACAGGGGAACAGCCCCAGCATTTT. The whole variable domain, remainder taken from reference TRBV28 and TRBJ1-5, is DVKVTQSSRYLVKRTGEKVFLECVQDMDHENMFWYRQDPGLGLRLIYFSYDVKMKEKGDIPEGYSVSREKKERFSLILESASTNQTSMYLCASSLTTGEQPQHFGDGTRLSIL.

DNA of the CDR3: TGTGCCAGCAGCATCGACAGGGGCGGCTCCTACGAGCAGTACTTC. Translated, it gives CASSIDRGGSYEQYF. The chain combines TRBV27 with TRBJ2-7; 8 nucleotides agree with TRBD1. CDR3 length: 15 residues. Trimming took 6 bases from V and 0 from J; bases not matched to a gene: 7. CDR1 and CDR2 from the germline V gene are MNHEY and SMNVEV (reference sequence).

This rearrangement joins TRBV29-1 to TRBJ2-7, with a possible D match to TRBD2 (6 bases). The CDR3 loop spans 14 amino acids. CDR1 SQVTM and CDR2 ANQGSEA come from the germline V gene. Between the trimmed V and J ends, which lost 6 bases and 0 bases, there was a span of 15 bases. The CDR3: CSVRGAGFSYEQYF. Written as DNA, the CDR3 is TGCAGCGTCCGAGGGGCGGGGTTCTCCTACGAGCAGTACTTC.

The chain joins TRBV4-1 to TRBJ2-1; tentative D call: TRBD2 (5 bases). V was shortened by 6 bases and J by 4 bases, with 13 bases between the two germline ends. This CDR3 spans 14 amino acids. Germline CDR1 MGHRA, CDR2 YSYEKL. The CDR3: CASSATEAYNEQFF. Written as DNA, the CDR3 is TGCGCCAGCAGTGCCACGGAGGCGTACAATGAGCAGTTCTTC.

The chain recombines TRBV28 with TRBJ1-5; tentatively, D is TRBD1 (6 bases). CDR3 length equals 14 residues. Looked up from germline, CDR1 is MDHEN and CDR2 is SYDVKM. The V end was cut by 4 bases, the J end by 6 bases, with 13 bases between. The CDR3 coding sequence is TGTGCCAGCAGTTCCCAAGTAGGGGGTCAGCCCCAGCATTTT. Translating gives CASSSQVGGQPQHF.

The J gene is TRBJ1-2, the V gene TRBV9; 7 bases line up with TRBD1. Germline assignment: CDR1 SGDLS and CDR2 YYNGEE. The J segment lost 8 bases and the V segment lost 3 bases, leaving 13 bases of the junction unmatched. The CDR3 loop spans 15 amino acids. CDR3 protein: CASSGRDSSVGGYTF. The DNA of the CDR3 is TGTGCCAGCAGCGGAAGGGACAGCTCGGTTGGGGGCTACACCTTC.

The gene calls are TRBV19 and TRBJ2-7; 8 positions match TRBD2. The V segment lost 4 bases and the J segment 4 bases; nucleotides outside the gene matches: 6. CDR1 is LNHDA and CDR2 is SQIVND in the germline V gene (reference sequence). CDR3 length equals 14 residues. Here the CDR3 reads CASSNPGGLYEQYF. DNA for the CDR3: TGTGCCAGTAGTAATCCGGGAGGGTTGTACGAGCAGTACTTC.

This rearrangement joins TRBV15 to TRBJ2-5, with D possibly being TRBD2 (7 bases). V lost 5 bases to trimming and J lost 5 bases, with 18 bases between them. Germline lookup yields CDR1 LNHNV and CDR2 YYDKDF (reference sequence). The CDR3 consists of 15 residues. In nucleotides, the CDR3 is TGTGCCACCAGCCCCTATGGGGGGGGCCGGGAGACCCAGTACTTC. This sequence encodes CATSPYGGGRETQYF.

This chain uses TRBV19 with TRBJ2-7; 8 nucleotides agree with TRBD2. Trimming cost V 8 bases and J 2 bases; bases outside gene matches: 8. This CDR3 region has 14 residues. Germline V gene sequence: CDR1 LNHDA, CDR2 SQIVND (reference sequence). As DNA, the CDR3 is TGTGCCAGTTCCCCCGGGACTAGGACCTACGAGCAGTACTTC. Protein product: CASSPGTRTYEQYF.

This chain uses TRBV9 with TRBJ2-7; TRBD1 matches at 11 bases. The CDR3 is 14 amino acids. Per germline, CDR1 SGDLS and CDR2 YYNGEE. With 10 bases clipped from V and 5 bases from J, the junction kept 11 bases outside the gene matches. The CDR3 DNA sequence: TGTGCCGGTCCTCCGGGACAGGGGGGAAACGAGCAGTACTTC. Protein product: CAGPPGQGGNEQYF.

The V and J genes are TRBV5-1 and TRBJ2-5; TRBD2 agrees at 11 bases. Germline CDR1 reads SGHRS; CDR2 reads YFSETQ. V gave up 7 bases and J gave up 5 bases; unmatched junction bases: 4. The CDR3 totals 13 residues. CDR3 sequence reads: CASVPSGRETQYF. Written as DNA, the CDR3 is TGCGCCAGCGTGCCTAGCGGGAGGGAGACCCAGTACTTC.

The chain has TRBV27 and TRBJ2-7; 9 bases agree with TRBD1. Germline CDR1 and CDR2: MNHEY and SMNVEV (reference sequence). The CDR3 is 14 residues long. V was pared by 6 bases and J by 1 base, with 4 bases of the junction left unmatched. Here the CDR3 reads CASSPQGASYEQYF. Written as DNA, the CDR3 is TGTGCCAGCAGCCCACAGGGGGCTTCCTACGAGCAGTACTTC.